This T cell receptor beta chain is drawn from a study of T cells in Graves' hyperthyroidism and ophthalmopathy (dated by TCRdb to between 2017 and 2020). Context from the whole study: Peripheral blood samples were taken at initial diagnosis, before any treatment was given. To identify distinguishing TCR V-J signatures, a discovery cohort of around 98 patients was used, comprising some 45 with Graves' ophthalmopathy and under 60 with stable Graves' hyperthyroidism. An independent validation cohort of fewer than 20 hyperthyroidism patients and 17 patients who later progressed to ophthalmopathy tested prospective prediction of ophthalmopathy. The roughly 94 discovery patients were randomly divided into training and test sets at a 7:3 ratio. In addition, the study compared T-cell repertoires in thyroid tissue and in blood from roughly 6 Graves' hyperthyroidism patients. Following sampling, methimazole starting at 30 mg daily was given to hyperthyroidism patients, and high-dose intravenous methylprednisolone was given to ophthalmopathy patients. The paper describes TCR Vbeta CDR3 sequencing of 135 peripheral blood samples, made up of about 41 ophthalmopathy patients, around 73 hyperthyroidism patients and approximately 17 progressor patients.

Reading the germline V gene gives CDR1 SGHVS and CDR2 FQNEAQ. The CDR3 runs 13 residues from the cysteine to the phenylalanine. Of the read, only the CDR3 DNA is kept; its 39 bases are in frame from base 1. Trimming removed 4 bases from V and 4 bases from J, leaving 11 bases between the germline ends. To note about this clonotype: The clone's antigen remains unknown. No much larger clone is present one base from it, and per-base qualities are unavailable.

The TCR beta CDR3 regions were amplified from the RNA transcripts. For the first round of RT-PCR on the TCR CDR3, the HTBI primer set was used together with the Qiagen OneStep RT-PCR kit. A second multiplex PCR round built the libraries, followed by size selection and purification. The libraries were sequenced on an Illumina HiSeq2000 using paired-end 100 bp reads. Regarding the original processing steps: SOAPnuke was used to process the raw data, throwing out any read that contained adapters or uncalled bases, had a mean Phred below 15, or lacked an exact constant-primer or identifier match. High-quality paired reads were merged with COPE v1.2.5, and unique nucleotide sequences were defined as clonotypes. MiTCR v1.1 was used to align the clonotypes against IMGT TRBV, TRBD and TRBJ reference segments. The analysis included only V-J combinations with a frequency above 0.0001, which together covered around 99% of the repertoires. A TCS score was defined as the ratio between F50 (clonal expansion) and ExV (chaos), using BLOSUM62-based TCRdist between CDR3 peptides within each V-J. Welch's t-statistics and random forest reduced around 550 V-J features to fewer than 15, which were used in a naive Bayes classifier (R e1071). In TCRdb, the public reads were trimmed at Q25 with fastp and aligned with MiXCR, with productive beta chains retained. Each CDR3 protein gets just one entry, which takes the most common genes and DNA from the rows behind it. These V and J calls are TCRdb output, not the study's own analysis. The sample includes about 480,000 distinct CDR3 sequences, with about 20% observed a single time. The ten largest clones represent around 54% of the sample.

Study-wide conclusions, independent of this receptor: No statistical method was used to set the sample size in advance, and investigators knew the group allocation. Blood samples also contained most of the expanded thyroid clonotypes (frequency above 0.001), which suggests that blood repertoires may reflect thyroid immune responses. A 13 V-J signature model separated ophthalmopathy from stable hyperthyroidism, with roughly 88% sensitivity and 81% to 82% specificity in cross-validation and 80%/75% in testing. In validation, the model predicted progression to ophthalmopathy with roughly 70% sensitivity and 72% to 85% specificity, a median of about six months before onset.

Moderately to severely active disease, a Clinical Activity Score of at least 3, a NOSPECS grade of at least 4, and a duration under 3 months were present in ophthalmopathy patients. The study excluded patients with uncontrolled infections, other autoimmune diseases, pregnancy or lactation. Clinical symptoms, serum thyroxine and TRAb, thyroid ultrasound, and orbital computed tomography formed the basis for the diagnoses. PBMCs were isolated from about 10 ml of fresh peripheral blood by Ficoll-Paque density gradient centrifugation. Trizol reagent was used to extract total RNA, and RNA quality was then checked on an Agilent 2100 Bioanalyzer.

The source of this sequence is a woman in her sixties or seventies with Graves' ophthalmopathy. Material for sequencing was blood. The chain is assembled from TRBV7-8 and TRBJ2-7; confidence is insufficient to name the D gene. The DNA reads as follows: TGTGCCAGCAGCTGGGAACTGAGATACGAGCAGTACTTC. Its amino acids are CASSWELRYEQYF.